These 4 T cell receptor beta chains originate from one sample sequenced in a study of T cell responses to AZD1222 COVID-19 vaccine. Libraries were prepared by immunoSEQ multiplex PCR; TCRdb keeps only in-frame clonotypes and omits some of them. The table has about 160,000 clones, approximately 90% seen once. The input for sequencing was peripheral blood, taken 28 days after the second AZD1222 dose. Receptors were obtained from an adult who received the AZD1222 COVID-19 vaccine.

This sequence joins TRBV19 and TRBJ1-2; no definite D call. The germline V and J ends were trimmed by 4 bases and 4 bases, with 13 bases remaining between them. The CDR3 is 14 amino acids. Germline loops: CDR1 LNHDA, CDR2 SQIVND (reference sequence). CDR3: CASSRQASSYGYTF. In DNA, the CDR3 is TGTGCCAGTAGTAGGCAGGCGTCTTCCTATGGCTACACCTTC.

V and J are TRBV4-1 and TRBJ2-7, with 9 bases matching TRBD1. Germline values: CDR1 MGHRA, CDR2 YSYEKL. V dropped 5 bases and J dropped 3; count of bases not matched to a gene: 2. The CDR3 is 13 residues long. CDR3 in DNA: TGCGCCAGCAGCTCGGGACAGGGCTACGAGCAGTACTTC. Amino acids: CASSSGQGYEQYF.

This sequence joins TRBV18 and TRBJ1-2, with D hard to call. Between the trimmed V and J ends, which lost 3 bases and 0 bases, there was a span of 8 bases. There are 14 residues in the CDR3. CDR1 and CDR2 (germline): KGHSH, LQKENI. CDR3 loop: CASSPGGANYGYTF. In DNA form, the CDR3 reads TGTGCCAGCTCACCCGGCGGGGCTAACTATGGCTACACCTTC.

The chain links TRBV2 to TRBJ1-1, with D possibly being TRBD1 (5 bases). Trimming left V 2 bases short and J 4 bases short, with 14 bases between. Germline CDR1 is SNHLY and CDR2 is FYNNEI. The CDR3 has 15 residues. CDR3 protein: CASSEYPGRTTEAFF. The CDR3 coding sequence is TGTGCCAGCAGTGAATATCCGGGGCGGACCACTGAAGCTTTCTTT.